The T cell receptor (beta chain) under discussion was sequenced for a study of shared clonotypes between healthy human individuals. Findings and limits, study-wide: A few donors showed sharing of 4.5% to 6% of naive CD4 clonotypes.

Some 30,000 T cell genomes (around 0.2 ug DNA) went into each sorted-subset replicate. The assay was immunoSEQ multiplex PCR, and TCRdb's table has in-frame clones only and misses some. The sample lists some 2 million clones; roughly 95% were seen once. CD45RO-negative, CCR7-positively selected cells formed the naive CD8 fraction, excluding terminally differentiated effector memory CD45RA+ cells. Every one of the donors was a Caucasian adult that lived in Nashville, Tennessee. The ends were cut back, 8 bases at V and 4 bases at J, with 11 bases in the middle. This CDR3 has 12 residues. In germline, CDR1 is MNHEY, CDR2 SMNVEV (reference sequence). Comment on this clone: Its antigen is currently unknown.

Sequences were obtained from naive CD8+ T cells sorted from blood. This TCR was recovered from a man between 18 and 35 years old in good health. The J gene is TRBJ1-1, the V gene TRBV27, with D perhaps matching TRBD1 (5 bases). In nucleotides, the CDR3 is TGTGCCAGCTTCTTGGGGGGCACTGAAGCTTTCTTT. Translation gives CASFLGGTEAFF.